A single sample is the source of the 24 T cell receptor beta chains below, sequenced in a study of T cell changes during pregnancy in multiple sclerosis. The method was immunoSEQ multiplex PCR; TCRdb's version includes in-frame clones alone and lacks a portion of them. The sample consists of under 75,000 clones, under 95% of them appearing once. The material was CD4+ T cells from peripheral blood mononuclear cells, obtained after pregnancy. The source of these receptors is a female donor in good health, enrolled as a control in a pregnancy study.

The chain carries TRBV7-3 and TRBJ1-2; 11 bases map to TRBD1. CDR1 SGHTA and CDR2 FQGTGA come from the germline V gene. This CDR3 is 14 amino acids long. The ends lost 3 bases at V and 13 bases at J; junction bases unmatched: 10. The CDR3 DNA sequence: TGTGCCAGCAGCTTCACCGGGACAGGGGGAGTCGTCACCTTC. Its protein is CASSFTGTGGVVTF.

The genes are TRBV10-3 and TRBJ2-1; the D gene is possibly TRBD2 (6 bases). Between the trimmed V and J ends, which lost 7 bases and 1 base, there was a span of 11 bases. CDR3 length: 14 amino acids. The V gene's germline CDR1 is ENHRY and CDR2 SYGVKD. The CDR3 nucleotides read TGTGCCATCACTGTGGGGAGGTCCTACAATGAGCAGTTCTTC. Translation gives CAITVGRSYNEQFF.

The V and J genes are TRBV5-4 and TRBJ2-1; no firm D call. Germline lookup yields CDR1 SGHNT and CDR2 YYREEE (reference sequence). V lost 0 bases to trimming and J lost 5 bases, with 9 bases between them. CDR3 size: 14 residues. The CDR3 here is CASSLGARNNEQFF. The CDR3 DNA follows: TGTGCCAGCAGCTTGGGAGCGAGGAACAATGAGCAGTTCTTC.

V gene TRBV28 combines with J gene TRBJ1-2; the D gene is possibly TRBD1 (5 bases). In germline, CDR1 is MDHEN, CDR2 SYDVKM. The V end lost 10 bases, the J end lost 4 bases, and 22 bases lay between the germline ends. The CDR3 contains 15 residues. The DNA of the CDR3 is TGTGCCACCCGGAGGGGATCTGGGTCGCTCTATGGCTACACCTTC. This gives the protein CATRRGSGSLYGYTF.

The chain employs TRBV7-2 and TRBJ1-3; D gene unclear. Trimming removed 5 bases at V and 4 bases at J, with 9 bases between. The CDR3 length is 13 residues. The germline V gene has CDR1 SGHTA and CDR2 FQGNSA. The DNA for the CDR3 is TGTGCCAGCAGCGCGACACCGGGAAACACCATATATTTT. Translation gives CASSATPGNTIYF.

The J gene is TRBJ2-2, the V gene TRBV11-3; TRBD2 aligns across 7 bases. This CDR3 has 16 amino acids. Germline trimming cut 5 bases from V and 5 bases from J; bases unmatched to any gene: 11. From germline, CDR1 is SGHNT and CDR2 YENEEA. The CDR3 nucleotides are TGTGCCAGCAGCCCCCCTGGGGGGGTAGAGACCGGGGAGCTGTTTTTT. Amino acid sequence: CASSPPGGVETGELFF.

This chain joins TRBV27 and TRBJ1-2; the D gene is possibly TRBD1 (6 bases). The CDR3 runs 15 residues. Germline loops: CDR1 MNHEY, CDR2 SMNVEV (reference sequence). The V end lost 7 bases, the J end lost 4 bases, and 19 bases lay between the germline ends. The CDR3 here is CASKGTRVSGYGYTF. In DNA form, the CDR3 reads TGTGCCAGCAAAGGGACAAGGGTATCAGGCTATGGCTACACCTTC.

The V and J genes are TRBV18 and TRBJ1-3, with D hard to call. The V gene's germline CDR1 is KGHSH and CDR2 LQKENI. Trimming shortened V by 4 bases and J by 4 bases, and 20 bases separated the two germline ends. The CDR3 sequence is 17 residues long. CDR3 amino acids: CASSLLEGRKLGNTIYF. The CDR3 DNA reads TGTGCCAGCTCACTTTTAGAAGGCCGGAAACTAGGAAACACCATATATTTT.

The chain links TRBV6-5 to TRBJ1-6; D gene unclear. The V end lost 6 bases, the J end lost 5 bases, and 5 bases lay between the germline ends. This CDR3 contains 12 residues. Germline V gene lookup returns CDR1 MNHEY and CDR2 SVGAGI. The CDR3 sequence is CASSPDNSPLHF. The CDR3 DNA reads as TGTGCCAGCAGCCCGGATAATTCACCCCTCCACTTT.

The genes are TRBV10-3 and TRBJ2-7; TRBD1 is a possible D gene (6 bases). From germline, CDR1 is ENHRY and CDR2 SYGVKD. The ends were cut back, 10 bases at V and 6 bases at J, with 19 bases in the middle. This CDR3 contains 13 residues. The CDR3, as DNA: TGTGCCAGTACCGGGACAAGGACGGGCGAGCAGTACTTC. It is translated as CASTGTRTGEQYF.

This clone appeared a single time. The V gene is TRBV4-3, the J gene TRBJ2-1, with D perhaps TRBD2 (6 bases). The germline V gene encodes CDR1 LGHNA and CDR2 YSLEER. The CDR3 runs 14 residues. V gave up 1 base and J gave up 7 bases, with 11 bases separating them. The CDR3 DNA follows: TGCGCCAGCAGCCAAGCCCGACTAGGGAATGAGCAGTTCTTC. Encoded protein: CASSQARLGNEQFF.

This clone has only one observation. The genes are TRBV30 and TRBJ2-1; TRBD2 agrees at 8 bases. Trimming at V came to 0 bases and at J to 0 bases, leaving 13 bases not matched to a gene. The CDR3 contains 19 residues. Germline CDR1 reads GTSNPN; CDR2 reads SVGIG (reference sequence). The CDR3 is CAWSVGGRGALSSYNEQFF. The CDR3 region has the DNA TGTGCCTGGAGTGTTGGGGGGCGGGGGGCCCTGAGCTCCTACAATGAGCAGTTCTTC.

The chain joins TRBV7-9 to TRBJ2-3, with 8 nucleotides matching TRBD1. The V and J ends lost 2 bases and 4 bases, in that order; junction bases with no gene match: 8. The CDR3 covers 16 residues. Germline CDR1 SEHNR, CDR2 FQNEAQ (reference sequence). CDR3 in DNA: TGTGCCAGCAGCTTAAGCGACAGGGGATCTGCAGATACGCAGTATTTT. It specifies CASSLSDRGSADTQYF.

This clone was detected only once. The genes are TRBV11-2 and TRBJ2-7; TRBD1 matches 10 bases. Trimming removed 3 bases from V and 6 bases from J; junction bases left unmatched: 5. The CDR3 is 14 residues long. CDR1 SGHAT and CDR2 FQNNGV come from the germline V gene. Here the CDR3 DNA reads TGTGCCAGCAGCTTGGGGGGACAGGGGATCGAGCAGTACTTC. This translates into CASSLGGQGIEQYF.

The chain joins TRBV6-1 to TRBJ1-2; the match to TRBD1 covers 10 bases. The CDR3 is made up of 14 amino acids. The germline V gene encodes CDR1 MNHNS and CDR2 SASEGT. J was trimmed by 5 bases and V by 2 bases; bases with no gene match: 2. CDR3 amino acids: CASSERQGAYGYTF. In nucleotides, the CDR3 is TGTGCCAGCAGTGAAAGACAGGGGGCTTATGGCTACACCTTC.

This chain uses TRBV6-5 with TRBJ1-2, with no clear D. Trimming took 8 bases from V and 4 from J, leaving 17 bases between them. The CDR3 is 14 amino acids. Germline V gene data show CDR1 as MNHEY and CDR2 as SVGAGI. Here the CDR3 reads CASCSAVRSYGYTF. As DNA, the CDR3 is TGTGCCAGCTGTTCGGCAGTAAGGAGCTATGGCTACACCTTC.

The chain is built from TRBV9 and TRBJ2-2; TRBD2 might be the D (6 bases). The V gene lost 4 bases and the J gene lost 0 bases, with 13 bases spanning the gap. The V gene's germline CDR1 is SGDLS and CDR2 YYNGEE. The CDR3 contains 16 residues. The CDR3 DNA follows: TGTGCCAGCAGCCCCCACGGGGGAACGAACACCGGGGAGCTGTTTTTT. As protein: CASSPHGGTNTGELFF.

The genes are TRBV19 and TRBJ1-5; tentative D call: TRBD1 (5 bases). In germline, CDR1 is LNHDA, CDR2 SQIVND (reference sequence). This CDR3 spans 13 amino acids. The V end was cut by 6 bases, the J end by 3 bases, with 9 bases between. Written as DNA, the CDR3 is TGTGCCAGTAGCCGACAGATCAATCAGCCCCAGCATTTT. Residues: CASSRQINQPQHF. Together with reference TRBV19 and TRBJ1-5, the CDR3 gives the full variable domain: DGGITQSPKYLFRKEGQNVTLSCEQNLNHDAMYWYRQDPGQGLRLIYYSQIVNDFQKGDIAEGYSVSREKKESFPLTVTSAQKNPTAFYLCASSRQINQPQHFGDGTRLSIL.

In this sample, this clone turned up a few times. The chain is built from TRBV30 and TRBJ1-1; 7 bases are shared with TRBD1. V lost 5 bases and J lost 4; bases outside the gene matches: 7. The CDR3 is 13 amino acids. CDR1 is GTSNPN and CDR2 is SVGIG in the germline V gene (reference sequence). The CDR3 DNA reads TGTGCCTGGTTAAGGGGGCAGGGCACTGAAGCTTTCTTT. Residues: CAWLRGQGTEAFF.

The count of this clone is one. The chain joins TRBV6-5 to TRBJ2-2, with TRBD1 as a possible D gene (6 bases). This CDR3 has 13 residues. CDR1 is MNHEY and CDR2 is SVGAGI in the germline V gene. Trimming removed 4 bases at V and 3 bases at J, with 6 bases between. CDR3 sequence: CASSSGDTGELFF. The CDR3, as DNA: TGTGCCAGCAGTTCAGGGGACACCGGGGAGCTGTTTTTT.

The chain links TRBV7-2 to TRBJ1-2; weak D call: TRBD1 (6 bases). Per germline, CDR1 SGHTA and CDR2 FQGNSA. The CDR3 runs to 18 residues. Trimming pared 4 bases from V and 4 bases from J, leaving 25 bases between. The CDR3 reads CASSSILNREGYSYGYTF. The CDR3 nucleotides read TGTGCCAGCAGCTCAATTCTGAACAGGGAAGGGTATAGCTATGGCTACACCTTC.

The chain carries TRBV19 and TRBJ1-4; D ambiguous. Trimming stripped 3 bases from V and 4 bases from J, with 12 bases between. The CDR3 sequence is 15 residues long. CDR1 and CDR2 from the germline V gene are LNHDA and SQIVND (reference sequence). The CDR3 spells CASSIYAVGNEKLFF. The CDR3 region has the DNA TGTGCCAGTAGTATTTATGCCGTCGGTAATGAAAAACTGTTTTTT. Full variable domain (missing parts from reference TRBV19 and TRBJ1-4): DGGITQSPKYLFRKEGQNVTLSCEQNLNHDAMYWYRQDPGQGLRLIYYSQIVNDFQKGDIAEGYSVSREKKESFPLTVTSAQKNPTAFYLCASSIYAVGNEKLFFGSGTQLSVL.

The CDR3 protein is CASSLSVWDFFSNQPQHF. The CDR3 DNA reads TGTGCCAGCAGCTTGTCAGTTTGGGACTTCTTTAGCAATCAGCCCCAGCATTTT. This chain connects TRBV5-5 to TRBJ1-5, with D possibly TRBD1 on 5 matching bases. Germline CDR1 SGHKS, CDR2 YYEKEE (reference sequence). The CDR3 covers 18 residues. Trimming took 1 base from V and 0 from J, leaving 17 bases between them. The complete variable domain, with remaining parts taken from reference TRBV5-5 and TRBJ1-5, reads DAGVTQSPTHLIKTRGQQVTLRCSPISGHKSVSWYQQVLGQGPQFIFQYYEKEERGRGNFPDRFSARQFPNYSSELNVNALLLGDSALYLCASSLSVWDFFSNQPQHFGDGTRLSIL.

The chain combines TRBV21-1 with TRBJ2-6; the DNA was not used to check the table's D call, TRBD1. TRBV21-1 has pseudogene status. This CDR3 region has 16 residues. This chain's CDR3 is CASSMSGPPGANVLTF. The CDR3, as DNA: TGTGCCAGCAGCATGTCAGGCCCCCCTGGGGCCAACGTCCTGACTTTC.